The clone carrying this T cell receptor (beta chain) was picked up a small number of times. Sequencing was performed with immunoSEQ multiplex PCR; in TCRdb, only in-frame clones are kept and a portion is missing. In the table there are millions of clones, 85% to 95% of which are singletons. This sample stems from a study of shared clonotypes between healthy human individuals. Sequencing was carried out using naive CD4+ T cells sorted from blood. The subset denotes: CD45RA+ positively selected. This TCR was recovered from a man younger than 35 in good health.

The CDR3 sequence: CASSIEAAYEQYF. The CDR3 region has the DNA TGTGCCAGTAGTATAGAGGCCGCCTACGAGCAGTACTTC. V is TRBV19 and J is TRBJ2-7, with D unclear. The length of the CDR3 is 13 residues. Germline V gene data show CDR1 as LNHDA and CDR2 as SQIVND (reference sequence). V was clipped by 0 bases and J by 2 bases, with 5 bases between them.